This T cell receptor (beta chain) was captured in a study of T cells after posttransplantation cyclophosphamide. Measured with immunoSEQ multiplex PCR; TCRdb has only the in-frame clones, and not every one. The sample includes fewer than 3,000 clones, roughly four fifths of them seen just once. This CDR3 contains 14 residues. V lost 6 bases and J lost 6; bases outside the gene matches: 6. Germline V gene sequence: CDR1 MNHNS, CDR2 SASEGT. Material: PBMCs. This chain connects TRBV6-1 to TRBJ2-2; 8 positions agree with TRBD1. The receptor's source is a young man with a blood cancer, CMV-positive, and with a related stem cell donor. This CDR3 reads CASRDRARAGELFF. For the CDR3, the DNA is TGTGCCAGCAGGGACAGGGCTCGGGCCGGGGAGCTGTTTTTT.